This passage covers 21 T cell receptor beta chains from one sample sequenced in a study of blood T cell repertoires in COVID-19. Sequencing used immunoSEQ multiplex PCR; TCRdb keeps in-frame clones, though not all of them. Of 250,000 to 400,000 clones in the sample, around 88% were seen once. Material for sequencing was peripheral blood. These receptors were collected from a woman under 40 with COVID-19, enrolled during active disease.

V is TRBV30 and J is TRBJ1-1; 9 nucleotides agree with TRBD1. The CDR3 spans 17 residues. Germline V lookup: CDR1 GTSNPN, CDR2 SVGIG (reference sequence). The V gene end was trimmed by 2 bases and the J gene end by 1 base; junction bases not matched to a gene: 11. This CDR3 is CAWSYKPGQGTNTEAFF. The CDR3 DNA follows: TGTGCCTGGAGTTATAAACCGGGACAGGGAACGAACACTGAAGCTTTCTTT.

J is TRBJ1-1 and V is TRBV12-3 or TRBV12-4; 7 bases match TRBD1. The CDR3 contains 12 residues. The junction had 5 bases not matched to a gene; V was cut back by 5 bases and J by 8 bases. Here the CDR3 reads CASSLQGSEAFF. In nucleotides, the CDR3 is TGTGCCAGCAGTCTACAGGGGAGCGAAGCTTTCTTT.

The J gene is TRBJ1-1, the V gene TRBV27; unclear D gene. This CDR3 spans 13 amino acids. The V end lost 3 bases, the J end lost 4 bases, and 9 bases lay between the germline ends. Germline-derived CDR1 and CDR2 are MNHEY and SMNVEV (reference sequence). The CDR3 sequence: CASSLRDFTEAFF. In DNA, the CDR3 is TGTGCCAGCAGTTTGCGGGATTTCACTGAAGCTTTCTTT.

The rearrangement uses TRBV15 and TRBJ1-2; weak D call: TRBD1 (6 bases). This CDR3 region has 14 residues. V was cut by 7 bases and J by 6 bases, with 18 bases left in between. In germline, CDR1 is LNHNV, CDR2 YYDKDF (reference sequence). DNA of the CDR3: TGTGCCACCACCCCCCACAGGGCAACTAATGGCTACACCTTC. It encodes CATTPHRATNGYTF.

This clone was recorded a few times. This rearrangement joins TRBV27 to TRBJ1-4, with a tentative D call TRBD1 (6 bases). Germline values: CDR1 MNHEY, CDR2 SMNVEV (reference sequence). Trimming cost V 1 base and J 7 bases, with 13 bases left between them. This CDR3 is built from 15 residues. This chain's CDR3 is CASSLFRGRGEKLFF. CDR3 in DNA: TGTGCCAGCAGTTTATTCAGGGGAAGAGGTGAAAAACTGTTTTTT.

This clone was detected only a few times. The genes are TRBV9 and TRBJ1-2; possibly TRBD1 for D (5 bases). The ends were cut back, 5 bases at V and 5 bases at J, with 13 bases in the middle. Germline V gene data show CDR1 as SGDLS and CDR2 as YYNGEE. The CDR3 totals 13 residues. The CDR3 DNA reads as TGTGCCAGCAGGAGGGCAGGGACTTATGGCTACACCTTC. It is translated as CASRRAGTYGYTF.

The rearrangement uses TRBV5-1 and TRBJ2-7; possibly TRBD1 for D (5 bases). Trimming left V 0 bases short and J 7 bases short, with 11 bases between. The CDR3 loop spans 13 amino acids. In germline, CDR1 is SGHRS, CDR2 YFSETQ. CDR3 DNA: TGCGCCAGCAGCTTGGAACAGGCCATGGAGCAGTACTTC. Its translation is CASSLEQAMEQYF.

The chain employs TRBV27 and TRBJ1-5; no firm D call. CDR1 MNHEY and CDR2 SMNVEV come from the germline V gene (reference sequence). The CDR3 is 15 residues long. Trimming left V 5 bases short and J 4 bases short, with 15 bases between. CDR3 in amino acids: CASSARSELNQPQHF. In nucleotides, the CDR3 is TGTGCCAGCAGTGCCAGGTCCGAGCTGAATCAGCCCCAGCATTTT.

This rearrangement joins TRBV6-7 to TRBJ2-5, with 8 bases fitting TRBD2. TRBV6-7 counts as an open reading frame of uncertain function. This CDR3 contains 15 residues. CDR3 coding DNA: TGTGTCCTTCCCGGCGGGGGGACCCATCAAGAGACCCAGTACTTC. It specifies CVLPGGGTHQETQYF.

The chain joins TRBV6-1 to TRBJ1-5; D is possibly TRBD1 (6 bases). The CDR3 is 15 amino acids. Germline V CDR1 and CDR2: MNHNS, SASEGT. V lost 1 base and J 8 bases, leaving 15 bases between the germline ends. The CDR3 region has the DNA TGTGCCAGCAGTGAAGATGGGGGGGCCAAAGAGCCCCAGCATTTT. This translates into CASSEDGGAKEPQHF.

This chain joins TRBV19 and TRBJ1-4; the D is unclear. CDR1 LNHDA and CDR2 SQIVND come from the germline V gene (reference sequence). Trimming cost V 3 bases and J 8 bases, with 13 bases left between them. CDR3 length: 14 residues. CDR3 in DNA: TGTGCCAGTAGTATTTCTGCAGTTCAGGAAAAACTGTTTTTT. Amino acids: CASSISAVQEKLFF.

The CDR3 nucleotides read TGTGCCAGCAGCGTTCCCCGACAGGGACGGAACACCGGGGAGCTGTTTTTT. This translates into CASSVPRQGRNTGELFF. The V call is TRBV9, the J call TRBJ2-2; TRBD1 agrees at 7 bases. After removal of 2 bases from V and 1 base from J, the junction contained 8 bases not matched to a gene. Germline V lookup: CDR1 SGDLS, CDR2 YYNGEE. This CDR3 comprises 17 residues. Using reference TRBV9 and TRBJ2-2 for the parts outside the CDR3, the full variable domain is DSGVTQTPKHLITATGQRVTLRCSPRSGDLSVYWYQQSLDQGLQFLIQYYNGEERAKGNILERFSAQQFPDLHSELNLSSLELGDSALYFCASSVPRQGRNTGELFFGEGSRLTVL.

With respect to this clone: The same CDR3 is also encoded by other DNA sequences in this sample. The chain joins TRBV30 to TRBJ1-1; D not resolved. Between the trimmed V and J ends, which lost 1 base and 3 bases, there was a span of 3 bases. Germline V gene sequence: CDR1 GTSNPN, CDR2 SVGIG (reference sequence). The CDR3 has 11 residues. CDR3 in amino acids: CAWSADTEAFF. Written as DNA, the CDR3 is TGTGCCTGGAGTGCGGACACTGAAGCTTTCTTT.

The V call is TRBV4-1, the J call TRBJ1-2; 7 nucleotides agree with TRBD1. J was trimmed by 7 bases and V by 1 base; bases with no gene match: 15. CDR1 and CDR2 from the germline V gene are MGHRA and YSYEKL. CDR3 size: 17 residues. The CDR3: CASSQGIQDRFIRGYTF. CDR3 sequence (DNA): TGCGCCAGCAGCCAAGGGATCCAGGACAGGTTTATTCGTGGCTACACCTTC.

The V gene is TRBV6-5, the J gene TRBJ1-5; a possible D gene is TRBD1 (5 bases). The length of the CDR3 is 12 residues. CDR1 is MNHEY and CDR2 is SVGAGI in the germline V gene. V lost 11 bases to trimming and J lost 11 bases, with 19 bases between them. For the CDR3, the DNA is TGTGCCTCGTTTGGGGGGTATTTGGCCCAGCATTTT. This translates into CASFGGYLAQHF.

The chain couples TRBV24-1 to TRBJ1-2; the D gene is possibly TRBD1 (6 bases). CDR3 size: 16 residues. Trimming removed 4 bases at V and 2 bases at J, with 16 bases between. The germline V gene encodes CDR1 KGHDR and CDR2 SFDVKD. CDR3: CATSEPGAVHNYGYTF. CDR3 sequence (DNA): TGTGCCACCAGTGAGCCAGGGGCCGTTCACAACTATGGCTACACCTTC.

The chain has TRBV4-2 and TRBJ2-1, with 9 bases fitting TRBD2. Germline CDR1 is LGHNA and CDR2 is YNFKEQ. The CDR3 runs to 13 residues. V trimming: 4 bases; J trimming: 6 bases; junction bases outside the gene matches: 1. The CDR3 DNA sequence: TGTGCCAGCAGCCCGGGACTAGCCAATGAGCAGTTCTTC. Translated, it gives CASSPGLANEQFF.

V usage is TRBV7-9 and J usage is TRBJ1-2; a possible D gene is TRBD1 (5 bases). V shed 3 bases and J shed 5 bases, with 16 bases lying between them. Germline lookup yields CDR1 SEHNR and CDR2 FQNEAQ (reference sequence). The CDR3 totals 15 residues. The CDR3: CASSFPRRGIYGYTF. As DNA, the CDR3 is TGTGCCAGCAGCTTCCCCCGCCGGGGGATTTATGGCTACACCTTC.

The V gene is TRBV6-2 or TRBV6-3, the J gene TRBJ1-4; TRBD1 matches at 7 bases. Germline CDR1 MNHEY, CDR2 SVGEGT. The CDR3 runs to 15 residues. V shed 6 bases, J shed 7 bases, and the junction held 11 bases outside the gene matches. The CDR3 spells CASSGKTGDGEKLFF. Written as DNA, the CDR3 is TGTGCCAGCAGCGGAAAAACAGGGGATGGTGAAAAACTGTTTTTT.

Worth noting for this clone: The germline gene is not matched at one end of the junction; a read error may be the cause. The chain joins TRBV7-9 to TRBJ1-2, with a possible D match to TRBD1 (6 bases). The CDR3 is 14 residues long. The germline V gene encodes CDR1 SEHNR and CDR2 FQNEAQ (reference sequence). The CDR3 nucleotides read TGTGCCAGCAGCATAGCCGGGACACAGTATGGCTACACCTTC. Translating gives CASSIAGTQYGYTF.

The rearrangement links TRBV19 to TRBJ1-5; TRBD1 aligns across 11 bases. The CDR3 consists of 15 residues. The germline CDR1 and CDR2 sequences are LNHDA and SQIVND (reference sequence). J lost 5 bases, V lost 4 bases, and 4 bases had no gene match. Here the CDR3 DNA reads TGTGCCAGTAGTACTCGGACAGGGGGCGATCAGCCCCAGCATTTT. Its protein is CASSTRTGGDQPQHF.